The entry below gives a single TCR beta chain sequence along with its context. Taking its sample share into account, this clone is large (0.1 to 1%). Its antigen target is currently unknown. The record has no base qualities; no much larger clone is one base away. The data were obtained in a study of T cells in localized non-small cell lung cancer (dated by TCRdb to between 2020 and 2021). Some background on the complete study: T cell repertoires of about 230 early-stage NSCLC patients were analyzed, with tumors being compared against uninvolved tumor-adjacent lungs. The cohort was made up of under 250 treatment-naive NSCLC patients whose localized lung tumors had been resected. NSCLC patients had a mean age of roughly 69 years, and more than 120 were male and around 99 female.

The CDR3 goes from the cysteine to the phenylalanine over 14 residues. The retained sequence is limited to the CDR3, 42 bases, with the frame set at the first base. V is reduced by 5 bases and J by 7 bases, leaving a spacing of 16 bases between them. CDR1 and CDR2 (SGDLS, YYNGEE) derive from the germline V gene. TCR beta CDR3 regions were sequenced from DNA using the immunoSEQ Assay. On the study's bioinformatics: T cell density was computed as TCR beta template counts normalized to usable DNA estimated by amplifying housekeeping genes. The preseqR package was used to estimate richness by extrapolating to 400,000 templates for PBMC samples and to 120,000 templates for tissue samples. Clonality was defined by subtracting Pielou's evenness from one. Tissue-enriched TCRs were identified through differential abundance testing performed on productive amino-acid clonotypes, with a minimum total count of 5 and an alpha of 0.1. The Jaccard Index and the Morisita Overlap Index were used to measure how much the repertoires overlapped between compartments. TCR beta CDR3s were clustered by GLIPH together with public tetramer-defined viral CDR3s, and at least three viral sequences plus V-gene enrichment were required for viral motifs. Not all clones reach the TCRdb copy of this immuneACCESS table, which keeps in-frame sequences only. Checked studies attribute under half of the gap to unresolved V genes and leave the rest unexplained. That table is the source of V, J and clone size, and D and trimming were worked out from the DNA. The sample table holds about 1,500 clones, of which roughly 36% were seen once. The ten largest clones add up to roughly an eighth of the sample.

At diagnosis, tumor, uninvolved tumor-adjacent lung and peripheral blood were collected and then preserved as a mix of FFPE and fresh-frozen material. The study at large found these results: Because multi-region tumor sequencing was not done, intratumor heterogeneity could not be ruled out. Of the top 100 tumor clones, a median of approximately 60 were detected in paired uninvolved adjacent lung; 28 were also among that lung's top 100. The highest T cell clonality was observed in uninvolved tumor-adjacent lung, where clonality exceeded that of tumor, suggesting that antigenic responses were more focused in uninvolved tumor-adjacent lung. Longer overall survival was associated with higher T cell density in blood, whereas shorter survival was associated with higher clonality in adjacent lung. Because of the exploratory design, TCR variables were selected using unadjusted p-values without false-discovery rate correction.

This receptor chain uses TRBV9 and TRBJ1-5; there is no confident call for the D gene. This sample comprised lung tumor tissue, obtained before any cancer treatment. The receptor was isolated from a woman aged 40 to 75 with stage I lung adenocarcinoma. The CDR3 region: CASREGSAGQPQHF. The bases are TGTGCCAGCAGGGAAGGGAGTGCAGGACAGCCCCAGCATTTT.